This T cell receptor (beta chain) came from a study of OX40 agonist ivuxolimab in advanced cancers. The protocol was immunoSEQ multiplex PCR, while the TCRdb copy is restricted to in-frame clones and leaves out a portion. The sample yields roughly 89,000 clones, 86% seen once. There are 16 residues in the CDR3. The germline CDR1 and CDR2 sequences are SGHRS and YFSETQ. Trimming removed 2 bases from V and 2 bases from J, with 16 bases in between. Peripheral blood came from all dose cohorts at three timepoints. The V call is TRBV5-1, the J call TRBJ1-1, with a weak D call TRBD1 (6 bases). This TCR was recovered from an adult with an advanced solid tumor such as melanoma, head and neck, liver or kidney cancer. The input for sequencing was CD4+ or CD8+ T cells sorted from blood, taken in a trial of the OX40 agonist ivuxolimab. As DNA, the CDR3 is TGCGCCAGCAGCTTCGTTTACCCGGACAGAAACACTGAAGCTTTCTTT. Protein: CASSFVYPDRNTEAFF.